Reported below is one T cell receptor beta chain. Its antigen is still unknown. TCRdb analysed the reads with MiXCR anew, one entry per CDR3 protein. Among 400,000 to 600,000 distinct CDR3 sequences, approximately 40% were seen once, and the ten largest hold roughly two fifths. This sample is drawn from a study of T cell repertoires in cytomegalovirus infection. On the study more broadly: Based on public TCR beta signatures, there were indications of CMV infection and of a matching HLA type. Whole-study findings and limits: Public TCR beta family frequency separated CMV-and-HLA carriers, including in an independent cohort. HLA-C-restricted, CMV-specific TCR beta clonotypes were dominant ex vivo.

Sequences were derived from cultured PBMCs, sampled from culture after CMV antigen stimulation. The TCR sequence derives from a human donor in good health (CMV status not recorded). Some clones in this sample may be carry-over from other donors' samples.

CDR3 DNA: TGCGCCAGCAGCCAAGAGGAGGACCAAAGATATGGCTACACCTTC. This encodes CASSQEEDQRYGYTF. The chain uses TRBV4-1 and TRBJ1-2; D gene ambiguous. This CDR3 is 15 amino acids long. CDR1 and CDR2 from the germline V gene are MGHRA and YSYEKL. The V end was cut by 0 bases, the J end by 5 bases, with 13 bases between.